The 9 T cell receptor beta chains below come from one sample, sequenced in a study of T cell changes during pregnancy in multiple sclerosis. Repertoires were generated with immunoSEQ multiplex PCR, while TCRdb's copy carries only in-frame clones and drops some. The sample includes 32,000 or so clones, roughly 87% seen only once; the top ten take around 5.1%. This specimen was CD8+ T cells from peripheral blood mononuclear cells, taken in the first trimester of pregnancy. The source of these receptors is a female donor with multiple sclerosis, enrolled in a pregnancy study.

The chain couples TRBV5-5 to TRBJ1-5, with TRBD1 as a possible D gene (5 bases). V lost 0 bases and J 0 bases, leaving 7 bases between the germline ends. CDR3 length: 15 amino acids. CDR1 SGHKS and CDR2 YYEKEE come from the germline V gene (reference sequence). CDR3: CASSLEGNSNQPQHF. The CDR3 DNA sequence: TGTGCCAGCAGCTTGGAGGGGAATAGCAATCAGCCCCAGCATTTT.

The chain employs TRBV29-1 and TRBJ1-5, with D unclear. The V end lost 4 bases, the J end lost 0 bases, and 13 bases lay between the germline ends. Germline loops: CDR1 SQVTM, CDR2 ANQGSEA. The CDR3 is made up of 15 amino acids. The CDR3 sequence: CSVGDDGYSNQPQHF. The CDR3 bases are TGCAGCGTTGGTGACGACGGGTATAGCAATCAGCCCCAGCATTTT.

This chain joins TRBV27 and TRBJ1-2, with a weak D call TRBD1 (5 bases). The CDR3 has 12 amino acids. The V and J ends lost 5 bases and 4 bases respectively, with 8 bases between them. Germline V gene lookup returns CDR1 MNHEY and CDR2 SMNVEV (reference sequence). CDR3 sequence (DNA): TGTGCCAGCAGTAAGGGGTTCTATGGCTACACCTTC. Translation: CASSKGFYGYTF.

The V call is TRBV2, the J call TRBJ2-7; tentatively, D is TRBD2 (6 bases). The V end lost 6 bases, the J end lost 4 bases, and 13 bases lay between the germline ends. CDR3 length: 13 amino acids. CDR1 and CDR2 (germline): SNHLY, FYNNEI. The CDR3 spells CASRGTDKYEQYF. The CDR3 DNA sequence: TGTGCCAGCAGGGGGACTGATAAGTACGAGCAGTACTTC.

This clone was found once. CDR3 nucleotides: TGTGCCAGCAGCAATGTCTTGTGCAATCAGCCCCAGCATTTT. It is translated as CASSNVLCNQPQHF. The rearrangement joins TRBV21-1 to TRBJ1-5. TRBV21-1 is classified as a pseudogene. The CDR3 runs 14 residues.

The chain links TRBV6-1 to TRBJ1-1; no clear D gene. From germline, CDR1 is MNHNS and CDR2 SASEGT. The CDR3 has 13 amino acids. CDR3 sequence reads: CASPEALGTEAFF. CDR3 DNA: TGTGCGAGCCCCGAGGCGTTGGGCACTGAAGCTTTCTTT.

CDR3 loop: CASSMGRNSNQPQHF. The CDR3 DNA reads TGTGCCAGTAGTATGGGGCGGAATAGCAATCAGCCCCAGCATTTT. J is TRBJ1-5 and V is TRBV19, with D possibly being TRBD1 (5 bases). The length of the CDR3 is 15 residues. The germline V gene encodes CDR1 LNHDA and CDR2 SQIVND (reference sequence). V lost 3 bases to trimming and J lost 0 bases, with 9 bases between them.

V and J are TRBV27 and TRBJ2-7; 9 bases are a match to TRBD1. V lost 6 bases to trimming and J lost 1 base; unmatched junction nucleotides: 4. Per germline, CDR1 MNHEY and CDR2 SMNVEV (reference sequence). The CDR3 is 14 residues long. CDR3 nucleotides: TGTGCCAGCAGCTCGGGACAGGGTTCCTACGAGCAGTACTTC. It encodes CASSSGQGSYEQYF.

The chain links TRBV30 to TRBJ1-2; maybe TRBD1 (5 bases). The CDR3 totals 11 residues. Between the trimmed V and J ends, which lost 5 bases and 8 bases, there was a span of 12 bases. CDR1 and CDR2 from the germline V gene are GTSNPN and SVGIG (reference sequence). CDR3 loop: CAWQPGRGYTF. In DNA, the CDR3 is TGTGCCTGGCAACCAGGGAGGGGCTACACCTTC.